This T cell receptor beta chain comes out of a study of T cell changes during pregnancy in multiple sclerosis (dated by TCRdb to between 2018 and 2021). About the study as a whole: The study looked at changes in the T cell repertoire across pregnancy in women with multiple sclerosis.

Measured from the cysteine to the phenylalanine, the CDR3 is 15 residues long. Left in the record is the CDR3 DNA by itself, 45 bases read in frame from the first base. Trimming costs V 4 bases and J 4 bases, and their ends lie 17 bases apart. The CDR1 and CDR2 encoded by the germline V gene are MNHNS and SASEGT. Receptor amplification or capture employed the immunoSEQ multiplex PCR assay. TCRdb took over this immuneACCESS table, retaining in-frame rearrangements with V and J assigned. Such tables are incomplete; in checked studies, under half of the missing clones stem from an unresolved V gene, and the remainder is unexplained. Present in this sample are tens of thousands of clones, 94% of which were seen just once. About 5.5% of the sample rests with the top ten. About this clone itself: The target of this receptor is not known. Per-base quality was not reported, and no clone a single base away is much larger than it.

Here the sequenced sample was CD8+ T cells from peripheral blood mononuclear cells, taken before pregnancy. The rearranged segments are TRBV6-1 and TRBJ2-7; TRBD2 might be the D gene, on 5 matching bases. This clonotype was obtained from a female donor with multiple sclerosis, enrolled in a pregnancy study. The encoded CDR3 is CASSVPGGLGYEQYF. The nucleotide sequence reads TGTGCCAGCAGTGTTCCGGGCGGGCTCGGGTACGAGCAGTACTTC.